One and the same sample provided the 32 T cell receptor beta chains below, sequenced in a study of Graves' ophthalmopathy and Graves' hyperthyroidism. RNA transcripts served as template for amplifying TCR beta CDR3 sequences. HTBI-primed RT-PCR formed the first round, and a multiplex PCR formed the second. TCRdb reprocessed the multiplex PCR reads with MiXCR, giving one entry per CDR3 protein. The repertoire consists of almost 750,000 distinct CDR3 sequences, with 40% occurring once and the leading ten covering roughly 45%. What was sequenced was peripheral blood. All receptors derive from an adult man with Graves' ophthalmopathy.

This clonotype was seen at least ten times. The V call is TRBV2, the J call TRBJ1-4, with a possible D match to TRBD1 (6 bases). The CDR3 is made up of 15 amino acids. The germline V and J ends were trimmed by 4 bases and 3 bases, with 12 bases remaining between them. Germline V gives CDR1 SNHLY, CDR2 FYNNEI. Here the CDR3 reads CASSVTGVPNEKLFF. The CDR3 DNA follows: TGTGCCAGCAGTGTGACAGGAGTACCTAATGAAAAACTGTTTTTT.

The chain carries TRBV25-1 and TRBJ2-2, with 8 bases matching TRBD2. The CDR3 runs to 15 residues. The germline gives CDR1 MGHDK, CDR2 SYGVNS. J gave up 1 base and V 6 bases, and 4 bases lay outside the gene matches. CDR3 loop: CASSPRGGNTGELFF. The CDR3 nucleotides read TGTGCCAGCAGCCCTCGGGGGGGGAACACCGGGGAGCTGTTTTTT.

This clonotype was recorded a few times. The rearrangement joins TRBV10-3 to TRBJ2-7; 8 bases are shared with TRBD1. The CDR3 runs to 14 residues. V was pared by 10 bases and J by 2 bases, with 10 bases of the junction left unmatched. Per germline, CDR1 ENHRY and CDR2 SYGVKD. Here the CDR3 reads CASRETGDPYEQYF. The CDR3 DNA sequence: TGTGCCAGCAGGGAGACAGGGGACCCCTACGAGCAGTACTTC.

With respect to this clonotype: Its ends do not fully match the called genes, so a read error is possible. The chain combines TRBV5-5 with TRBJ2-7; TRBD2 is a possible D gene (7 bases). Per the germline V gene, CDR1 is SGHKS and CDR2 is YYEKEE (reference sequence). The CDR3 sequence is 14 residues long. For the CDR3, the DNA is TGTGCCAGCAGATTGGGAGGGGGTCCCTACGAGCAGTACTTC. Its translation: CASRLGGGPYEQYF.

The chain uses TRBV29-1 and TRBJ1-1; D perhaps matches TRBD1 (5 bases). In germline, CDR1 is SQVTM, CDR2 ANQGSEA. The V end lost 5 bases, the J end lost 8 bases, and 9 bases lay between the germline ends. The CDR3 loop spans 10 amino acids. The CDR3 region is CSVWGREAFF. The CDR3 coding sequence is TGCAGCGTTTGGGGCAGGGAAGCTTTCTTT.

In this sample, this clonotype turned up many times. The rearrangement uses TRBV19 and TRBJ1-2; maybe TRBD1 (5 bases). The CDR3 extends over 13 amino acids. Trimming shortened V by 7 bases and J by 6 bases, and 15 bases separated the two germline ends. CDR1 is LNHDA, CDR2 SQIVND, per germline (reference sequence). The CDR3 reads CASMRNGGDGYTF. CDR3 DNA: TGTGCCAGTATGAGAAATGGAGGGGATGGCTACACCTTC.

The chain recombines TRBV29-1 with TRBJ1-1; D gene ambiguous. Germline CDR1 is SQVTM and CDR2 is ANQGSEA. This CDR3 region has 12 residues. V was shortened by 7 bases and J by 1 base, with 10 bases between the two germline ends. CDR3 loop: CSAGSGNTEAFF. CDR3 sequence (DNA): TGCAGCGCTGGGTCCGGGAACACTGAAGCTTTCTTT.

In this sample, this clonotype turned up once. This sequence joins TRBV15 and TRBJ2-7, with no clear D. This CDR3 has 14 residues. Germline-derived CDR1 and CDR2 are LNHNV and YYDKDF (reference sequence). Deletions cut 1 base from V and 3 bases from J, with 10 bases between. The CDR3 here is CATSRGLSDYEQYF. CDR3 nucleotide sequence: TGTGCCACCAGCAGAGGACTTTCCGACTACGAGCAGTACTTC.

Concerning this clonotype: At one end the junction does not follow the germline gene, possibly because of a read error. CDR3 DNA: TGCGCCAGCAGTCGTCAGTCCGAGCAGTACTTC. It is translated as CASSRQSEQYF. The chain couples TRBV6-6 to TRBJ2-7; no definite D call. Germline values: CDR1 MNHNY, CDR2 SVGAGI (reference sequence). This CDR3 spans 11 amino acids.

The V call is TRBV7-2, the J call TRBJ2-2, with no clear D. This CDR3 has 14 residues. Germline CDR1 is SGHTA and CDR2 is FQGNSA. V lost 1 base and J lost 6, with 9 bases in between. CDR3 sequence (DNA): TGTGCCAGCAGCTTAGGGTTGAATGCCGGGGAGCTGTTTTTT. Protein sequence: CASSLGLNAGELFF.

The J gene is TRBJ1-5, the V gene TRBV2; the D gene is possibly TRBD1 (5 bases). Germline lookup yields CDR1 SNHLY and CDR2 FYNNEI. V was shortened by 3 bases and J by 6 bases, with 12 bases between the two germline ends. The CDR3 runs to 14 residues. This CDR3 reads CASSDTDIGQPQHF. The DNA of the CDR3 is TGTGCCAGCAGTGATACGGACATTGGTCAGCCCCAGCATTTT.

This chain links TRBV7-9 with TRBJ1-1; no definite D call. V shed 6 bases and J shed 6 bases, with 14 bases lying between them. This CDR3 has 13 amino acids. CDR1 is SEHNR and CDR2 is FQNEAQ in the germline V gene (reference sequence). CDR3 DNA sequence: TGTGCCAGCAGAAATAACCGATACTCTGAAGCTTTCTTT. Translating it yields CASRNNRYSEAFF.

The V and J genes are TRBV5-8 and TRBJ2-5; D is unresolved. The CDR3 covers 14 residues. The germline V and J ends were trimmed by 4 bases and 1 base, with 11 bases remaining between them. In germline, CDR1 is SGHTS, CDR2 YDEGEE. The CDR3 DNA is TGTGCCAGCAGCCGTAAGCGCGTCCAAGAGACCCAGTACTTC. Its translation is CASSRKRVQETQYF.

Worth noting for this clonotype: A clone one base away is much larger, so this may be a read error. The chain links TRBV7-6 to TRBJ2-7, with 9 nucleotides matching TRBD2. The CDR3 is made up of 16 amino acids. CDR1 is SGHVS, CDR2 FNYEAQ, per germline. CDR3 coding DNA: TGTGCTAGCAGCATGATCGGGACTAGCCTCCTCCACGAGCAGTACTTC. Its protein product is CASSMIGTSLLHEQYF.

For this clonotype: This CDR3 fails to terminate in the conserved phenylalanine or tryptophan, so it likely reflects a read error. The rearrangement links TRBV7-2 to TRBJ1-2; D is undetermined. The germline V and J ends were trimmed by 5 bases and 5 bases, with 12 bases remaining between them. This CDR3 has 13 residues. CDR1 and CDR2 from the germline V gene are SGHTA and FQGNSA. CDR3 residues: CASSRTGLYGYTS. The CDR3 coding sequence is TGTGCCAGCAGCCGTACCGGGCTTTATGGCTACACCTCC.

This clonotype occurred a few times. J is TRBJ2-2 and V is TRBV7-2; D is possibly TRBD1 (5 bases). V was trimmed by 3 bases and J by 4 bases, leaving 15 bases between them. Germline V gives CDR1 SGHTA, CDR2 FQGNSA. The CDR3 covers 16 residues. The CDR3 nucleotides read TGTGCCAGCAGCTTTCAAGGGGCCCTGAGCACCGGGGAGCTGTTTTTT. As protein: CASSFQGALSTGELFF.

As for this clonotype: No conserved phenylalanine or tryptophan ends this CDR3, so it is likely a read error. The chain combines TRBV19 with TRBJ1-1; D gene uncertain. Trimming removed 5 bases from V and 11 bases from J, with 18 bases in between. There are 13 residues in the CDR3. Germline CDR1 and CDR2: LNHDA and SQIVND (reference sequence). CDR3 DNA: TGTGCCAGTAGTTCGGTCTCGAGGACTCAGGCTTTCCTT. Translating it yields CASSSVSRTQAFL.

This clonotype appeared many times. V and J are TRBV29-1 and TRBJ1-4; 7 nucleotides align to TRBD1. The CDR3 sequence is 14 residues long. Germline V gene sequence: CDR1 SQVTM, CDR2 ANQGSEA. V was pared by 4 bases and J by 5 bases, with 7 bases of the junction left unmatched. Here the CDR3 reads CSVASTGYNEKLFF. The CDR3 bases are TGCAGCGTTGCCTCGACAGGGTACAATGAAAAACTGTTTTTT.

The chain is built from TRBV2 and TRBJ2-5, with 8 bases matching TRBD2. Trimming took 5 bases from V and 0 from J; bases not matched to a gene: 11. The CDR3 is 17 amino acids. CDR1 and CDR2 (germline): SNHLY, FYNNEI. CDR3 in DNA: TGTGCCAGCAGTTCTCAACAGGGCGGGAGGTACCAAGAGACCCAGTACTTC. This gives the protein CASSSQQGGRYQETQYF.

The chain links TRBV12-3 or TRBV12-4 to TRBJ2-6; D assignment may be TRBD1 or TRBD2 (6 bases each). V lost 5 bases to trimming and J lost 18 bases, with 14 bases between them. This CDR3 is 11 amino acids long. The CDR3: CASSRGQVWTF. CDR3 sequence (DNA): TGTGCCAGCAGTCGGGGGCAAGTGTGGACTTTC.

This sequence joins TRBV7-3 and TRBJ2-3; no clear D. The CDR3 totals 12 residues. Germline CDR1 is SGHTA and CDR2 is FQGTGA. Trimming took 6 bases from V and 8 from J, leaving 12 bases between them. CDR3 nucleotides: TGTGCCAGCAGTTCACCGGGTGGTACGCAGTATTTT. Translated: CASSSPGGTQYF.

V usage is TRBV25-1 and J usage is TRBJ2-3; D is ambiguous. The CDR3 runs to 13 residues. Germline CDR1 and CDR2: MGHDK and SYGVNS. V lost 4 bases, J lost 2 bases, and 7 bases lay in between. This CDR3 is CASSGVFTDTQYF. CDR3 DNA sequence: TGTGCCAGCAGTGGAGTATTCACAGATACGCAGTATTTT.

The rearrangement joins TRBV29-1 to TRBJ1-4; D possibly corresponds to TRBD1 (5 bases). CDR1 and CDR2 (germline): SQVTM, ANQGSEA. Trimming took off 1 base at V and 7 bases at J, with 7 bases between the two ends. The CDR3 has 12 residues. In nucleotides, the CDR3 is TGCAGCGTTGAAGGGGGCCGTGAAAAACTGTTTTTT. This encodes CSVEGGREKLFF.

This clonotype came up many times. This chain links TRBV7-9 with TRBJ1-1, with a tentative D call TRBD1 (6 bases). The CDR3 sequence is 16 residues long. The germline V gene has CDR1 SEHNR and CDR2 FQNEAQ (reference sequence). Trimming took 0 bases from V and 0 from J, leaving 11 bases between them. The CDR3 DNA is TGTGCCAGCAGCTTAGCTAGCCGACAGGTGAACACTGAAGCTTTCTTT. The encoded protein is CASSLASRQVNTEAFF.

Many counts were recorded for this clonotype. V usage is TRBV5-1 and J usage is TRBJ1-1; 9 bases align to TRBD1. The germline CDR1 and CDR2 sequences are SGHRS and YFSETQ. Germline trimming cut 3 bases from V and 4 bases from J; bases unmatched to any gene: 4. CDR3 length equals 14 residues. In DNA form, the CDR3 reads TGCGCCAGCAGCTCACAGGGGGCGGGCACTGAAGCTTTCTTT. Encoded protein: CASSSQGAGTEAFF. The variable domain in full, with the rest retrieved from reference TRBV5-1 and TRBJ1-1, is KAGVTQTPRYLIKTRGQQVTLSCSPISGHRSVSWYQQTPGQGLQFLFEYFSETQRNKGNFPGRFSGRQFSNSRSEMNVSTLELGDSALYLCASSSQGAGTEAFFGQGTRLTVV.

The V and J genes are TRBV9 and TRBJ2-7; TRBD1 might be the D (6 bases). Trimming cost V 0 bases and J 5 bases, with 15 bases left between them. Per germline, CDR1 SGDLS and CDR2 YYNGEE. The CDR3 extends over 15 amino acids. The CDR3 DNA follows: TGTGCCAGCAGCGTAGGTGGGGCAGGGGTCGACGAGCAGTACTTC. Amino acids: CASSVGGAGVDEQYF.

This clonotype was observed many times. The chain has TRBV29-1 and TRBJ1-1; D may be TRBD1 (5 bases). From germline, CDR1 is SQVTM and CDR2 ANQGSEA. Trimming removed 7 bases at V and 5 bases at J, with 20 bases between. The CDR3 runs to 14 residues. The CDR3 DNA reads as TGCAGCGCCCGCGAGAGGGGCAGGGAGACTGAAGCTTTCTTT. The encoded protein is CSARERGRETEAFF.

This rearrangement joins TRBV7-2 to TRBJ2-2; D call uncertain. The CDR3 extends over 12 amino acids. CDR1 is SGHTA, CDR2 FQGNSA, per germline. V was clipped by 4 bases and J by 7 bases, with 7 bases between them. In nucleotides, the CDR3 is TGTGCCAGCAGCTCATCCCACGGGGAGCTGTTTTTT. Translation: CASSSSHGELFF.

With regard to this clonotype: This may be a read error: a much more frequent sequence differs by one nucleotide. CDR3 loop: CASSVRAEAFF. DNA for the CDR3: TGTGCCAGTAGTGTTCGGGCTGAAGCTTTCTTT. This sequence joins TRBV19 and TRBJ1-1; no reliable D call. Germline V gives CDR1 LNHDA, CDR2 SQIVND (reference sequence). The V end lost 5 bases, the J end lost 6 bases, and 7 bases lay between the germline ends. The CDR3 is made up of 11 amino acids.

There are many counts of this clonotype. This chain joins TRBV11-3 and TRBJ1-6; D is unresolved. The CDR3 sequence is 14 residues long. Germline V gives CDR1 SGHNT, CDR2 YENEEA. V shed 5 bases and J shed 11 bases, with 16 bases lying between them. The CDR3 DNA reads TGTGCCAGCAGCCCAACCCGGGGAAGTGCACCCCTCCACTTT. Protein: CASSPTRGSAPLHF.

Worth noting for this clonotype: A much larger clone lies a single base off, so this may be a read error. This rearrangement joins TRBV7-3 to TRBJ1-1, with D tentatively TRBD1 (6 bases). The CDR3 loop spans 13 amino acids. CDR1 and CDR2 from the germline V gene are SGHTA and FQGTGA. The CDR3 region has the DNA TGTGCCGGCAGCCCGACAGGAGCGCGTGAAGCTTTCTTT. Encoded protein: CAGSPTGAREAFF.

The chain uses TRBV6-6 and TRBJ2-2, with TRBD1 identical over 10 bases. Germline V gives CDR1 MNHNY, CDR2 SVGAGI (reference sequence). With V trimmed by 4 bases and J by 10 bases, 6 bases remained unmatched. The CDR3 runs 14 residues. In nucleotides, the CDR3 is TGTGCCAGCAGTTCCTCGACAGGGGGCGAGGAGCTGTTTTTT. Translating it yields CASSSSTGGEELFF.